A selection of T cell receptor beta chains follows, all from one sample in a study of blood T cell repertoires in COVID-19. Sequencing was performed with immunoSEQ multiplex PCR; in TCRdb, only in-frame clones are kept and a portion is missing. The repertoire holds about 95,000 clones, roughly 89% seen once, with 3% to 4% in the top ten. Input material: peripheral blood. These TCRs come from a woman in her sixties or seventies with acute or convalescent COVID-19. Both conserved end residues are part of each CDR3. The D gene is left open where the match is weak. Size tells how often a clone was seen (once, few, many) or the class of an expanded clone, and some rows leave it out.

v_gene	abundance	j_gene	d_gene	CDR3aa	CDR3nt
TRBV30	.	TRBJ2-7	TRBD2	CAWSVRLAGGYEQYF	TGTGCCTGGAGTGTACGCTTAGCGGGAGGATACGAGCAGTACTTC
TRBV6-5	.	TRBJ2-5	.	CASSYSDKQETQYF	TGTGCCAGCAGTTACTCTGACAAACAAGAGACCCAGTACTTC
TRBV18	.	TRBJ2-1	TRBD1	CASSRDSHNEQFF	TGTGCCAGCTCACGGGACAGCCACAATGAGCAGTTCTTC
TRBV15	once	TRBJ2-5	TRBD1	CATSRALGTAGTGETQYF	TGTGCCACCAGCAGAGCCCTAGGTACTGCTGGGACAGGGGAGACCCAGTACTTC
TRBV5-1	once	TRBJ2-3	TRBD2	CASSPGLAGGASTDTQYF	TGCGCCAGCAGCCCGGGACTAGCGGGGGGCGCTAGCACAGATACGCAGTATTTT
TRBV3-1/TRBV3-2	.	TRBJ1-2	TRBD1	CASSQIQGAYGYTF	TGTGCCAGCAGCCAAATTCAGGGGGCCTATGGCTACACCTTC
TRBV28	.	TRBJ2-4	.	CASSLQIRAKNIQYF	TGTGCCAGCAGTTTACAGATCCGAGCCAAAAACATTCAGTACTTC
TRBV11-3	.	TRBJ2-5	TRBD2	CASSLGRTSGGMETQYF	TGTGCCAGCAGCCTGGGACGTACTAGCGGGGGAATGGAGACCCAGTACTTC
TRBV24-1	.	TRBJ2-5	TRBD2	CATSEGGGRQETQYF	TGTGCCACCAGTGAGGGGGGAGGGCGTCAAGAGACCCAGTACTTC
TRBV5-1	.	TRBJ1-2	TRBD1	CASRPSTGANYGYTF	TGCGCCAGCCGCCCTTCGACAGGGGCGAACTATGGCTACACCTTC
TRBV15	.	TRBJ1-4	.	CATSHGPSTATNEKLFF	TGTGCCACCAGCCACGGTCCCTCTACGGCAACTAATGAAAAACTGTTTTTT
TRBV19	.	TRBJ2-1	.	CASSIDIGSYNEQFF	TGTGCCAGTAGTATAGATATCGGGTCCTACAATGAGCAGTTCTTC
TRBV5-4	.	TRBJ2-5	TRBD2	CASRPDSGGLQETQYF	TGTGCCAGCAGGCCGGATAGCGGGGGGCTCCAAGAGACCCAGTACTTC
TRBV5-1	.	TRBJ2-5	TRBD2	CASSLPGGQETQYF	TGCGCCAGCAGCTTGCCCGGGGGGCAAGAGACCCAGTACTTC
TRBV9	.	TRBJ2-5	.	CASSVGNGNGETQYF	TGTGCCAGCAGCGTAGGGAACGGGAACGGGGAGACCCAGTACTTC
TRBV27	.	TRBJ1-2	.	CASNGHSFYGYTF	TGTGCCAGCAATGGGCACAGCTTCTATGGCTACACCTTC
TRBV19	.	TRBJ1-4	.	CASRNRTNEKLFF	TGTGCCAGTAGAAACAGAACTAATGAAAAACTGTTTTTT
TRBV28	.	TRBJ2-2	TRBD2	CASKSGIGELFF	TGTGCCAGCAAGAGCGGGATCGGGGAGCTGTTTTTT
TRBV5-1	.	TRBJ1-2	TRBD1	CASSPTQGNYGYTF	TGCGCCAGCAGCCCAACACAGGGGAACTATGGCTACACCTTC
TRBV4-1	.	TRBJ1-1	.	CASSQPASRGTEAFF	TGCGCCAGCAGCCAACCGGCCTCTCGAGGGACTGAAGCTTTCTTT
TRBV6-5	once	TRBJ1-2	TRBD1	CASSTQGNYGYTF	TGTGCCAGCAGTACACAGGGGAACTATGGCTACACCTTC
TRBV6-6	.	TRBJ2-1	TRBD2	CASRWTSGKGNEQFF	TGTGCCAGCAGATGGACTAGCGGGAAGGGCAATGAGCAGTTCTTC
TRBV19	once	TRBJ2-1	TRBD2	CASSLGGVYEQFF	TGTGCCAGTTCCCTGGGGGGGGTGTATGAGCAGTTCTTC
TRBV5-1	.	TRBJ2-1	.	CASSLVVNEQFF	TGCGCCAGCAGCTTGGTAGTTAATGAGCAGTTCTTC
TRBV11-2	.	TRBJ2-1	TRBD2	CASSLVLGLAGEEYNEQFF	TGTGCCAGCAGCTTAGTTTTGGGGCTAGCGGGGGAGGAATACAATGAGCAGTTCTTC
TRBV15	once	TRBJ1-1	.	CATSSRQALNTEAFF	TGTGCCACCAGCAGTCGACAGGCCTTGAACACTGAAGCTTTCTTT
TRBV6-5	.	TRBJ1-1	.	CASRPPGGMNTEAFF	TGTGCCAGCCGTCCGCCCGGGGGTATGAACACTGAAGCTTTCTTT
TRBV19	.	TRBJ2-2	TRBD1	CASRPQGANTGELFF	TGTGCCAGCAGACCACAGGGGGCGAACACCGGGGAGCTGTTTTTT
TRBV9	.	TRBJ2-1	.	CASSVDSLGEQFF	TGTGCCAGCAGCGTAGATTCACTTGGTGAGCAGTTCTTC
TRBV27	.	TRBJ2-1	TRBD2	CASSTTGTIGNEQFF	TGTGCCAGCAGTACCACCGGGACTATAGGCAATGAGCAGTTCTTC
TRBV13	once	TRBJ2-1	TRBD2	CASSLGGRAGNEQFF	TGTGCCAGCAGCTTAGGAGGGAGGGCCGGTAATGAGCAGTTCTTC
TRBV7-2	once	TRBJ1-1	.	CASKQLAVNTEAFF	TGTGCCAGCAAGCAACTAGCTGTGAACACTGAAGCTTTCTTT
TRBV3-1/TRBV3-2	.	TRBJ2-1	TRBD1	CASSQTGNEQFF	TGTGCCAGCAGCCAGACAGGGAATGAGCAGTTCTTC
TRBV9	.	TRBJ2-5	.	CASSVSVLSGETQYF	TGTGCCAGCAGCGTTAGCGTACTGTCGGGGGAGACCCAGTACTTC
TRBV14	.	TRBJ1-6	.	CASSQEAGNSPLHF	TGTGCCAGCAGCCAAGAGGCAGGGAATTCACCCCTCCACTTT
TRBV10-3	.	TRBJ1-3	TRBD1	CAISEGDRAFGNTIYF	TGTGCCATCAGTGAGGGGGACAGGGCCTTTGGAAACACCATATATTTT
TRBV5-1	once	TRBJ1-1	TRBD1	CASFRGQGAGRTEAFF	TGCGCCAGCTTTAGAGGACAGGGGGCCGGTAGGACTGAAGCTTTCTTT
TRBV18	.	TRBJ2-1	TRBD2	CASSPTSRGADEQFF	TGTGCCAGCTCACCAACGTCGCGGGGGGCAGATGAGCAGTTCTTC
TRBV6-1	.	TRBJ1-5	.	CASSEMTGYNQPQHF	TGTGCCAGCAGTGAGATGACAGGTTACAATCAGCCCCAGCATTTT
TRBV28	.	TRBJ1-2	.	CASSPNRVSGYTF	TGTGCCAGCAGCCCCAACCGGGTCAGTGGCTACACCTTC
TRBV19	.	TRBJ2-3	.	CASRHRNRETDTQYF	TGTGCCAGTAGACACCGAAACAGGGAAACAGATACGCAGTATTTT
TRBV5-1	.	TRBJ2-2	.	CASSSRTAPASNTGELFF	TGCGCCAGCAGCTCCCGGACAGCCCCAGCCTCGAACACCGGGGAGCTGTTTTTT
TRBV5-1	.	TRBJ2-5	TRBD1	CASRTGGKEETQYF	TGCGCCAGCAGGACAGGGGGTAAGGAGGAGACCCAGTACTTC
TRBV5-6	.	TRBJ2-3	.	CASSLSQRAGYSTDTQYF	TGTGCCAGCAGCTTATCACAACGGGCGGGGTATAGCACAGATACGCAGTATTTT
TRBV28	.	TRBJ1-3	.	CASSWGAGNTIYF	TGTGCCAGCAGTTGGGGGGCTGGAAACACCATATATTTT
TRBV14	few	TRBJ2-3	.	CASSQAQAPRTDTQYF	TGTGCCAGCAGCCAAGCCCAGGCCCCCCGCACAGATACGCAGTATTTT
TRBV20-1	.	TRBJ2-5	.	CSAHRVETQYF	TGCAGTGCTCACAGGGTGGAGACCCAGTACTTC
TRBV19	.	TRBJ1-1	TRBD1	CASSIGTGVLMNTEAFF	TGTGCCAGTAGTATCGGGACAGGGGTTCTGATGAACACTGAAGCTTTCTTT
TRBV2	.	TRBJ2-3	TRBD2	CASSVLAITDTQYF	TGTGCCAGCAGCGTACTAGCGATCACAGATACGCAGTATTTT
TRBV2	few	TRBJ2-2	TRBD1	CASRDRDRANTGELFF	TGTGCCAGCAGAGACCGGGACAGAGCGAACACCGGGGAGCTGTTTTTT
TRBV6-6	once	TRBJ2-5	.	CASSLSGAYQETQYF	TGTGCCAGCAGTTTGTCTGGGGCGTACCAAGAGACCCAGTACTTC
TRBV28	.	TRBJ1-5	.	CASSYPGGLGNQPQHF	TGTGCCAGCAGTTATCCCGGGGGACTCGGTAATCAGCCCCAGCATTTT
TRBV5-5	.	TRBJ1-5	TRBD1	CASSEGWTGGNQPQHF	TGTGCCAGCAGCGAGGGTTGGACAGGGGGGAATCAGCCCCAGCATTTT
TRBV18	.	TRBJ1-1	TRBD1	CASSPDRDKTEAFF	TGTGCCAGCTCACCCGACAGGGATAAAACTGAAGCTTTCTTT
TRBV19	.	TRBJ2-3	TRBD2	CASSVGTSGPTDTQYF	TGTGCCAGTAGTGTAGGGACTAGCGGTCCCACAGATACGCAGTATTTT
TRBV27	.	TRBJ1-4	.	CASSFTGIQGKLFF	TGTGCCAGCAGTTTCACAGGGATCCAAGGGAAACTGTTTTTT
TRBV18	.	TRBJ2-2	TRBD2	CASSRLAGVFSGELFF	TGTGCCAGCTCACGACTAGCGGGAGTATTTAGCGGGGAGCTGTTTTTT